This T cell receptor (beta chain) came from a study of regulatory T cells in long-lasting Graves disease. Study-wide results and limits: No thyroid tissue was studied; the work used peripheral blood only. Sharing of public clonotypes was greater in persistent patients (under 3,000) than in new patients (roughly 970). Newly diagnosed Graves' patients had higher TCR diversity than persistent ones.

Construction of TCR beta libraries relied on iRepertoire HTBI primers and on Arm-PCR targeting CDR3 regions. Using its own MiXCR run on the multiplex PCR reads, TCRdb lists one record per CDR3 protein. The sample lists about 500,000 distinct CDR3 sequences, 12% occurring once. The CDR3 covers 15 residues. The germline V gene has CDR1 LNHDA and CDR2 SQIVND (reference sequence). Between the trimmed V and J ends, which lost 3 bases and 4 bases, there was a span of 14 bases. This sample's time point: newly diagnosed GD, antithyroid drugs for less than 3 months. Extracted PBMC RNA gave rise to the TCR library. To note about this clonotype: Its antigen is currently unknown.

A further study also used this sample, focusing on T cells in Graves' hyperthyroidism and ophthalmopathy. That source adds: In the blood, most expanded thyroid clonotypes above 0.001 appeared as well.

This clonotype was sampled from a woman aged 25-40 years with Graves disease. The source was peripheral blood mononuclear cells (PBMCs), collected at new diagnosis, from a patient treated with antithyroid drugs. The chain uses TRBV19 and TRBJ2-3; perhaps TRBD1 as D (5 bases). The DNA of the CDR3 is TGTGCCAGTAGTATCGGCAGGGTTCCCCCAGATACGCAGTATTTT. Amino acids: CASSIGRVPPDTQYF. Looking up the rest from reference TRBV19 and TRBJ2-3 gives the full variable domain: DGGITQSPKYLFRKEGQNVTLSCEQNLNHDAMYWYRQDPGQGLRLIYYSQIVNDFQKGDIAEGYSVSREKKESFPLTVTSAQKNPTAFYLCASSIGRVPPDTQYFGPGTRLTVL.